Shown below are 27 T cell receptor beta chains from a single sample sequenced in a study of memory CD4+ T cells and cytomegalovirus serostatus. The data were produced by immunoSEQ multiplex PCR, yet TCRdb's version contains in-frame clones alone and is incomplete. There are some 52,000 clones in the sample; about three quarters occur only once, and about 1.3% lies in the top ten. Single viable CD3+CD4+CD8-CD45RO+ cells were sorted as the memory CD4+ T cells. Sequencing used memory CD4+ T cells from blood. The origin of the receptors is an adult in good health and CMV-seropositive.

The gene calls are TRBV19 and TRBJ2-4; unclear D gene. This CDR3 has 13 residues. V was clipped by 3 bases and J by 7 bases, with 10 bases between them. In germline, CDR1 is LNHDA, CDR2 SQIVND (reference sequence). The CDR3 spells CASSIFVGNIQYF. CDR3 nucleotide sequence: TGTGCCAGTAGTATCTTTGTTGGGAACATTCAGTACTTC.

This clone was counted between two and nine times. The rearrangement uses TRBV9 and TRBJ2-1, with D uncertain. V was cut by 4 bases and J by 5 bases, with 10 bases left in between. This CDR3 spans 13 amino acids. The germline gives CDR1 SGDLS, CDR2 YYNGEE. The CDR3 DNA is TGTGCCAGCAGCCGACGGCTCGACAATGAGCAGTTCTTC. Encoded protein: CASSRRLDNEQFF.

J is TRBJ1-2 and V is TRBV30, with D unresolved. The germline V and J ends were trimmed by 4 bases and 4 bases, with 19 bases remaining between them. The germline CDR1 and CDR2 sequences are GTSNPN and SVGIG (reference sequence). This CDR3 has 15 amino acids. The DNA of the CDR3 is TGTGCCTGGATCCCCCTCGCAGGTCGCAGCTATGGCTACACCTTC. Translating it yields CAWIPLAGRSYGYTF.

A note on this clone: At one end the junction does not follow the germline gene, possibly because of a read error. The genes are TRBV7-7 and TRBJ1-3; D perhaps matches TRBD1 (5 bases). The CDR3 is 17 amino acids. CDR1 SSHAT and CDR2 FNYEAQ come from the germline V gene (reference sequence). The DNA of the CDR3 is TGTGCTAGCACGAGCGGGCGACCAGGGAACTCTGGAAACACCATATATTTT. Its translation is CASTSGRPGNSGNTIYF.

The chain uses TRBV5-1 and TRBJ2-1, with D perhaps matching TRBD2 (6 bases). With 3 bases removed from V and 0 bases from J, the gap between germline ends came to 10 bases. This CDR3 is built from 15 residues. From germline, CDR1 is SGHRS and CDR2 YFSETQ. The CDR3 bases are TGCGCCAGCAGCTATCGGGACTTCTCCTACAATGAGCAGTTCTTC. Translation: CASSYRDFSYNEQFF.

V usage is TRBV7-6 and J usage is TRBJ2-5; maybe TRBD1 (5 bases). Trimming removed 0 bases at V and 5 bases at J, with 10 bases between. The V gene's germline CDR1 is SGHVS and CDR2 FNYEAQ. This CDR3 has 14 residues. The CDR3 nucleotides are TGTGCCAGCAGCTTAGCGACAGCCCAGGAGACCCAGTACTTC. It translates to CASSLATAQETQYF.

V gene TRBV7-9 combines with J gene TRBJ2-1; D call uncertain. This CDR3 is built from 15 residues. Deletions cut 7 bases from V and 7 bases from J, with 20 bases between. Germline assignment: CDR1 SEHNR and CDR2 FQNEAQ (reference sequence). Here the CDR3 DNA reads TGTGCCAGCACCATAACTGCCACCCTACGGAATGAGCAGTTCTTC. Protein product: CASTITATLRNEQFF. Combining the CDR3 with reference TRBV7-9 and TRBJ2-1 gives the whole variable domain DTGVSQNPRHKITKRGQNVTFRCDPISEHNRLYWYRQTLGQGPEFLTYFQNEAQLEKSRLLSDRFSAERPKGSFSTLEIQRTEQGDSAMYLCASTITATLRNEQFFGPGTRLTVL.

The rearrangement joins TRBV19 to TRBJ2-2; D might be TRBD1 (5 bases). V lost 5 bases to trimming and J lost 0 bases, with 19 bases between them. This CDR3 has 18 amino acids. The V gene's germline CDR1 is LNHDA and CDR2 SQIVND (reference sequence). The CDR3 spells CASSLGAVSPANTGELFF. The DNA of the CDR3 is TGTGCCAGTAGTTTAGGGGCTGTTTCTCCGGCGAACACCGGGGAGCTGTTTTTT.

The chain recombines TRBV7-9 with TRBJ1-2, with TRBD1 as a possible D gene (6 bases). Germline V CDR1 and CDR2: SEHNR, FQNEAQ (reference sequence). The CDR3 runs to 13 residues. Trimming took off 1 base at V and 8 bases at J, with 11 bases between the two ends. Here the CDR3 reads CASSLDGGHGYTF. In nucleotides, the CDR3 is TGTGCCAGCAGCTTAGATGGGGGGCACGGCTACACCTTC.

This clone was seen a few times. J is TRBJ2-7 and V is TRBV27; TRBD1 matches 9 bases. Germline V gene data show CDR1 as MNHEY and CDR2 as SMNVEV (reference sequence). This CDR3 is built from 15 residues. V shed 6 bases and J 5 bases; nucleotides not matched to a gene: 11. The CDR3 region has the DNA TGTGCCAGCAGGCCCGCCGGGACAGGGTTCCACGAGCAGTACTTC. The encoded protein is CASRPAGTGFHEQYF.

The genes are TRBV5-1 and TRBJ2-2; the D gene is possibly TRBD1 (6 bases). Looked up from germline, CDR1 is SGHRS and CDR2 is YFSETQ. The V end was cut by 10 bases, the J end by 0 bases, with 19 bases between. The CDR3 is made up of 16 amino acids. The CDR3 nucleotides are TGCGCCTCCTTTGAGGGATCAGGGGCGAACACCGGGGAGCTGTTTTTT. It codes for CASFEGSGANTGELFF.

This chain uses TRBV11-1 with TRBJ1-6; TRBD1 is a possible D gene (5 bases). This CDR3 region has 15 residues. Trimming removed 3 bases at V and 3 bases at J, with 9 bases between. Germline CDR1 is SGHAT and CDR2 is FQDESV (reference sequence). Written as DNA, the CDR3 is TGTGCCAGCAGCTTCGACAGTAGCTATAATTCACCCCTCCACTTT. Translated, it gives CASSFDSSYNSPLHF. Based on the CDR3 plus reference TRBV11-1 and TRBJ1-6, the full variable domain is EAEVAQSPRYKITEKSQAVAFWCDPISGHATLYWYRQILGQGPELLVQFQDESVVDDSQLPKDRFSAERLKGVDSTLKIQPAELGDSAMYLCASSFDSSYNSPLHFGNGTRLTVT.

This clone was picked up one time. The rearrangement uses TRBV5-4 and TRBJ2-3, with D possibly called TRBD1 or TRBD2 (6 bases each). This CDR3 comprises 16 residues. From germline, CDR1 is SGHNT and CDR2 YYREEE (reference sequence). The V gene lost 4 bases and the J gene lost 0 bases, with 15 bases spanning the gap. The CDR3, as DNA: TGTGCCAGCAGCCGAGTGGGGGGCCCAAGCACAGATACGCAGTATTTT. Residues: CASSRVGGPSTDTQYF.

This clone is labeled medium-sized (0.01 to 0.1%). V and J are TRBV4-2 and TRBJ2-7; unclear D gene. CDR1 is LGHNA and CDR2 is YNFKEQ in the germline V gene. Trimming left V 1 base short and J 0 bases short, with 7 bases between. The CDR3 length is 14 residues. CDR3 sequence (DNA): TGTGCCAGCAGCCAAGCCTGGGACTCCTACGAGCAGTACTTC. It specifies CASSQAWDSYEQYF.

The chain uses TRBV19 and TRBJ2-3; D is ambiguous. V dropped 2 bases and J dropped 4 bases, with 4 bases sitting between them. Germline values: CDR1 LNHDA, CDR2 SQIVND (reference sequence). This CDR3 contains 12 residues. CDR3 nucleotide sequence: TGTGCCAGTAGTATAAGCGCAGATACGCAGTATTTT. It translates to CASSISADTQYF. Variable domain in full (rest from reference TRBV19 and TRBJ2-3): DGGITQSPKYLFRKEGQNVTLSCEQNLNHDAMYWYRQDPGQGLRLIYYSQIVNDFQKGDIAEGYSVSREKKESFPLTVTSAQKNPTAFYLCASSISADTQYFGPGTRLTVL.

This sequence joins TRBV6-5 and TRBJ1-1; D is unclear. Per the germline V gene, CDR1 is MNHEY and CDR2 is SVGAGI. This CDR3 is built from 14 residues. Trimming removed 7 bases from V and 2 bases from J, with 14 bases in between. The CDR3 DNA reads TGTGCCAGCATGGCACGAGTTCTCAACACTGAAGCTTTCTTT. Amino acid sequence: CASMARVLNTEAFF.

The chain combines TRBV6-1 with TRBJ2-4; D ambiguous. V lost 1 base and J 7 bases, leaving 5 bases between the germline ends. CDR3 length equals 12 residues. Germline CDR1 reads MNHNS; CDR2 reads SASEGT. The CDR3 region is CASSEVRNIQYF. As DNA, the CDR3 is TGTGCCAGCAGTGAAGTGAGGAACATTCAGTACTTC.

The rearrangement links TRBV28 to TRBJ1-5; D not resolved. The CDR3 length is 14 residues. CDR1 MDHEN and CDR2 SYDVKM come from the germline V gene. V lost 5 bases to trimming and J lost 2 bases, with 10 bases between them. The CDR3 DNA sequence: TGTGCCAGCAGTCCGAGCTTGGGCAATCAGCCCCAGCATTTT. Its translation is CASSPSLGNQPQHF.

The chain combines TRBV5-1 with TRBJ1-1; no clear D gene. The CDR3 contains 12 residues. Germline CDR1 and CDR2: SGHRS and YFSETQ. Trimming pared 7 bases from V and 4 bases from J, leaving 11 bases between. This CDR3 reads CASSRGGTEAFF. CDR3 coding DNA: TGCGCCAGCTCTAGAGGAGGCACTGAAGCTTTCTTT.

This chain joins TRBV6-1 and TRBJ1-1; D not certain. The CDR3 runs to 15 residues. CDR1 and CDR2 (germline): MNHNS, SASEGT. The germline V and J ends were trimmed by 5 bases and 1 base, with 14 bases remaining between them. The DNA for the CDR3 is TGTGCCAGCAGTCTTGGGCCGGTTCGGAACACTGAAGCTTTCTTT. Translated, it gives CASSLGPVRNTEAFF.

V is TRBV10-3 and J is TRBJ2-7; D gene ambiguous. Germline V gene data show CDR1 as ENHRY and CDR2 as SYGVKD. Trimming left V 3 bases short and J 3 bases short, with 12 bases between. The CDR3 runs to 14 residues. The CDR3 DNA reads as TGTGCCATCAGTGATGGATTGGATTTCTACGAGCAGTACTTC. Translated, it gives CAISDGLDFYEQYF.

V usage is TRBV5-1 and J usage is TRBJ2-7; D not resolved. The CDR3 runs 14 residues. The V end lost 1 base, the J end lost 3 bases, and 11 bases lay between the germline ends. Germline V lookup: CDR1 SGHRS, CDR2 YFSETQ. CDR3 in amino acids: CASSLPNTNYEQYF. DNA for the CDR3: TGCGCCAGCAGCTTGCCGAATACAAACTACGAGCAGTACTTC.

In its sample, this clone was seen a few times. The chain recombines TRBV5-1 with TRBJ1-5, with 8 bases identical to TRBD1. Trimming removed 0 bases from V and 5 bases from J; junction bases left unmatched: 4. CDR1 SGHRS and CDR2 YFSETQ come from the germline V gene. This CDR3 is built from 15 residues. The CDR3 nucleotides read TGCGCCAGCAGCTTGGGACAGGGGCGGGATCAGCCCCAGCATTTT. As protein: CASSLGQGRDQPQHF.

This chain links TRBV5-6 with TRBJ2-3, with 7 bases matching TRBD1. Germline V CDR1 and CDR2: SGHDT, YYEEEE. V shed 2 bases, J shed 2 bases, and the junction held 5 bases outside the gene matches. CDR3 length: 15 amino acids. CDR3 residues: CASSFSGTATDTQYF. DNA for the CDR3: TGTGCCAGCAGCTTCTCCGGGACAGCCACAGATACGCAGTATTTT. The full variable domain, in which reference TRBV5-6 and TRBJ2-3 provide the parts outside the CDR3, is DAGVTQSPTHLIKTRGQQVTLRCSPKSGHDTVSWYQQALGQGPQFIFQYYEEEERQRGNFPDRFSGHQFPNYSSELNVNALLLGDSALYLCASSFSGTATDTQYFGPGTRLTVL.

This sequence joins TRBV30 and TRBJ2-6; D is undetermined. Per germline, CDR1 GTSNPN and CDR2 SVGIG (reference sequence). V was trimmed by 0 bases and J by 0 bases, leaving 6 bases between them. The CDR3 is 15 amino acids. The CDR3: CAWSVPGSGANVLTF. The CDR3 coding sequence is TGTGCCTGGAGTGTACCGGGCTCTGGGGCCAACGTCCTGACTTTC.

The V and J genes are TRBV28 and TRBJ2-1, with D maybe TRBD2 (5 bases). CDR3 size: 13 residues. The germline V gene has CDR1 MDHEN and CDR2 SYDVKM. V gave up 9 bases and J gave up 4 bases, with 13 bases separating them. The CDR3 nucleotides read TGTGCCAGTGGACTCCTTACTTACAATGAGCAGTTCTTC. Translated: CASGLLTYNEQFF.

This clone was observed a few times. CDR3 region: CASSPDGRNQPQHF. The DNA of the CDR3 is TGTGCCAGCTCACCGGACGGGCGCAATCAGCCCCAGCATTTT. The V and J genes are TRBV18 and TRBJ1-5, with no clear D. The CDR3 has 14 amino acids. Germline V CDR1 and CDR2: KGHSH, LQKENI. V shed 3 bases and J shed 2 bases, with 8 bases lying between them. Complete variable domain (other parts from reference TRBV18 and TRBJ1-5): NAGVMQNPRHLVRRRGQEARLRCSPMKGHSHVYWYRQLPEEGLKFMVYLQKENIIDESGMPKERFSAEFPKEGPSILRIQQVVRGDSAAYFCASSPDGRNQPQHFGDGTRLSIL.